Each of the 2 T cell receptor beta chains below was sequenced from the same sample in a study of T cells in Graves' hyperthyroidism and ophthalmopathy. From RNA transcripts, TCR beta CDR3 regions were amplified. Initially, a first-round RT-PCR of the TCR CDR3 employed the HTBI primer set. TCRdb itself ran the multiplex PCR reads through MiXCR, one entry per CDR3 protein. The data contain under 650,000 distinct CDR3 sequences, around 15% of them singletons. The sequencing sample was made of blood. These receptors were obtained from a woman between 25 and 40 years old with Graves' hyperthyroidism.

This clonotype was counted ten times or more. This chain joins TRBV24-1 and TRBJ2-7; 11 nucleotides line up with TRBD1. The CDR3 is made up of 17 amino acids. CDR1 and CDR2 from the germline V gene are KGHDR and SFDVKD. J gave up 3 bases and V 7 bases, and 13 bases lay outside the gene matches. The CDR3 protein is CATRDRGQSGIFYEQYF. The CDR3 nucleotides read TGTGCCACCAGGGACAGGGGGCAATCAGGGATTTTCTACGAGCAGTACTTC.

The table lists this clonotype with many counts. The chain carries TRBV2 and TRBJ1-1, with unresolved D. Germline CDR1 SNHLY, CDR2 FYNNEI. The CDR3 runs 13 residues. V lost 6 bases, J lost 2 bases, and 10 bases lay in between. The CDR3 nucleotides read TGTGCCAGCAGACCCGACACAAACACTGAAGCTTTCTTT. It specifies CASRPDTNTEAFF.